What follows are 13 T cell receptor beta chains derived from one specimen sequenced in a study of T cell responses to AZD1222 COVID-19 vaccine. Libraries were prepared by immunoSEQ multiplex PCR; TCRdb keeps only in-frame clonotypes and omits some of them. Among about 180,000 clones listed, around 88% were seen once. The sample consisted of peripheral blood, taken on day 0 of AZD1222 vaccination. The receptors shown here come from an adult in good health.

V usage is TRBV2 and J usage is TRBJ2-3, with TRBD2 identical over 9 bases. Germline trimming cut 11 bases from V and 3 bases from J; bases unmatched to any gene: 15. The CDR3 has 16 amino acids. The germline CDR1 and CDR2 sequences are SNHLY and FYNNEI. This chain's CDR3 is CASQSLGLASTDTQYF. In DNA form, the CDR3 reads TGTGCCTCCCAGTCGCTGGGACTAGCCTCGACAGATACGCAGTATTTT.

This sequence joins TRBV20-1 and TRBJ2-1; maybe TRBD2 (6 bases). CDR1 is DFQATT, CDR2 SNEGSKA, per germline (reference sequence). V lost 3 bases and J 0 bases, leaving 15 bases between the germline ends. CDR3 size: 16 residues. For the CDR3, the DNA is TGCAGTGCTAGTGTGTGGGGAGGTAGCTCCTACAATGAGCAGTTCTTC. Amino acids: CSASVWGGSSYNEQFF.

This clone was seen only once. V is TRBV30 and J is TRBJ2-5, with TRBD2 as a possible D gene (6 bases). Trimming took 4 bases from V and 5 from J, leaving 14 bases between them. The CDR3 runs 13 residues. Germline V gene lookup returns CDR1 GTSNPN and CDR2 SVGIG (reference sequence). This chain's CDR3 is CAWTPGGVETQYF. The CDR3 DNA is TGTGCCTGGACACCAGGAGGGGTCGAGACCCAGTACTTC.

The chain uses TRBV5-1 and TRBJ2-3; 9 bases are a match to TRBD2. CDR1 is SGHRS, CDR2 YFSETQ, per germline. CDR3 size: 17 residues. The J segment lost 0 bases and the V segment lost 0 bases, leaving 5 bases of the junction unmatched. CDR3 DNA: TGCGCCAGCAGCTTGGAGGCTAGCGGGACTAGCACAGATACGCAGTATTTT. Its protein is CASSLEASGTSTDTQYF.

CDR3 loop: CASSLSRRNNQPQHF. CDR3 nucleotide sequence: TGTGCCAGCAGTTTATCCCGCAGGAACAATCAGCCCCAGCATTTT. The J gene is TRBJ1-5, the V gene TRBV28; D ambiguous. CDR1 and CDR2 from the germline V gene are MDHEN and SYDVKM. V lost 1 base and J 3 bases, leaving 10 bases between the germline ends. CDR3 length: 15 amino acids.

The rearrangement uses TRBV19 and TRBJ2-2, with 12 bases that match TRBD2. Germline V gene lookup returns CDR1 LNHDA and CDR2 SQIVND (reference sequence). This CDR3 has 17 amino acids. V was pared by 1 base and J by 6 bases, with 6 bases of the junction left unmatched. The CDR3 loop reads CASSIATSGGSSGELFF. CDR3 bases: TGTGCCAGTAGTATAGCCACTAGCGGGGGGAGCTCCGGGGAGCTGTTTTTT.

This chain links TRBV19 with TRBJ2-2; 9 nucleotides agree with TRBD1. Per germline, CDR1 LNHDA and CDR2 SQIVND (reference sequence). The CDR3 extends over 15 amino acids. The V segment lost 3 bases and the J segment 5 bases; nucleotides outside the gene matches: 4. This CDR3 is CASSIGTGITGELFF. The CDR3 region has the DNA TGTGCCAGTAGTATCGGGACAGGGATTACCGGGGAGCTGTTTTTT.

This chain joins TRBV3-1 (or the pseudogene TRBV3-2) and TRBJ2-3, with no clear D. V lost 3 bases and J 4 bases, leaving 5 bases between the germline ends. The CDR3 totals 12 residues. The germline V gene has CDR1 LGHDT and CDR2 YNNKEL (reference sequence). The CDR3 coding sequence is TGTGCCAGCAGCCATTATCCAGATACGCAGTATTTT. It is translated as CASSHYPDTQYF.

This clone has a single count. The chain is built from TRBV28 and TRBJ2-3; unclear D gene. This CDR3 spans 13 amino acids. V lost 3 bases, J lost 5 bases, and 9 bases lay in between. CDR1 is MDHEN, CDR2 SYDVKM, per germline. In DNA form, the CDR3 reads TGTGCCAGCAGTTTGCCCTGGAAAGATACGCAGTATTTT. Translated: CASSLPWKDTQYF.

CDR3 in DNA: TGTGCCAGCAGTTACGGCGGGGCAGGGCACTACGAGCAGTACTTC. This encodes CASSYGGAGHYEQYF. The genes are TRBV6-5 and TRBJ2-7, with a possible D match to TRBD2 (6 bases). Per the germline V gene, CDR1 is MNHEY and CDR2 is SVGAGI. The V and J ends lost 2 bases and 3 bases respectively, with 14 bases between them. CDR3 size: 15 residues.

This clone was recorded once. The rearrangement joins TRBV7-2 to TRBJ1-2; TRBD1 might be the D (6 bases). The CDR3 is 15 residues long. Trimming shortened V by 0 bases and J by 3 bases, and 11 bases separated the two germline ends. Germline loops: CDR1 SGHTA, CDR2 FQGNSA. CDR3 nucleotides: TGTGCCAGCAGCTTAGCGGCAGGGGCTCACTATGGCTACACCTTC. It encodes CASSLAAGAHYGYTF.

The chain employs TRBV5-1 and TRBJ1-5, with TRBD1 matching over 10 bases. Trimming removed 4 bases from V and 7 bases from J; junction bases left unmatched: 5. Germline V gene sequence: CDR1 SGHRS, CDR2 YFSETQ. The CDR3 is 14 amino acids. CDR3 DNA sequence: TGCGCCAGCAGCCGCGGGACAGGGGAACAGCCCCAGCATTTT. This translates into CASSRGTGEQPQHF.

CDR3 region: CASSDRLGEEQFF. DNA of the CDR3: TGTGCCAGCAGTGATCGACTGGGAGAAGAGCAGTTCTTC. The chain uses TRBV27 and TRBJ2-1, with a weak D call TRBD2 (5 bases). Between the trimmed V and J ends, which lost 5 bases and 10 bases, there was a span of 15 bases. The CDR3 consists of 13 residues. CDR1 is MNHEY, CDR2 SMNVEV, per germline (reference sequence).